These 21 T cell receptor beta chains came from one sample sequenced in a study of graft-versus-host responses after intestinal transplantation. Their antigens are not known. The repertoire was sequenced with immunoSEQ multiplex PCR; TCRdb's copy has only in-frame clones and lacks some. The table includes tens of thousands of clones, approximately 87% detected once. The sequencing used unstimulated CD4+ T cells sorted from spleen or lymph node cells, collected before intestinal transplant. The receptor set was obtained from a human donor who received an intestinal transplant.

Turning to this clone: An end of the junction does not agree with germline; a read error may underlie this. The genes are TRBV5-1 and TRBJ2-7, with TRBD1 matching 7 bases. Germline CDR1 SGHRS, CDR2 YFSETQ. This CDR3 comprises 14 residues. The chain's CDR3 is CASSLTGQTYEQCF. In DNA, the CDR3 is TGCGCCAGCAGCCTGACGGGACAGACCTACGAGCAGTGCTTC.

This clone has more than one count but fewer than ten. The chain is built from TRBV6-1 and TRBJ1-6, with no clear D. Per germline, CDR1 MNHNS and CDR2 SASEGT. The CDR3 extends over 15 amino acids. Between the trimmed V and J ends, which lost 4 bases and 3 bases, there was a span of 10 bases. This CDR3 reads CASSGGSYYNSPLHF. The CDR3 nucleotides are TGTGCCAGCAGTGGAGGCAGCTACTATAATTCACCCCTCCACTTT.

The rearrangement joins TRBV19 to TRBJ1-5, with a tentative D call TRBD1 (5 bases). The CDR3 consists of 15 residues. V lost 3 bases and J 6 bases, leaving 15 bases between the germline ends. Per the germline V gene, CDR1 is LNHDA and CDR2 is SQIVND (reference sequence). The CDR3 here is CASSILGQGGQPQHF. The DNA for the CDR3 is TGTGCCAGTAGTATCCTGGGGCAGGGCGGTCAGCCCCAGCATTTT.

This chain uses TRBV6-1 with TRBJ1-6; D gene uncertain. The CDR3 length is 13 residues. V was shortened by 6 bases and J by 9 bases, with 12 bases between the two germline ends. Germline CDR1 MNHNS, CDR2 SASEGT. This CDR3 is CASSQVSPSPLHF. The CDR3 DNA reads as TGTGCCAGCAGCCAGGTTTCTCCTTCACCCCTCCACTTT.

This chain joins TRBV5-6 and TRBJ2-7; the match to TRBD2 covers 12 bases. The junction had 7 bases not matched to a gene; V was cut back by 2 bases and J by 1 base. Germline V gives CDR1 SGHDT, CDR2 YYEEEE. The CDR3 runs to 17 residues. CDR3 sequence: CASSFLAGGRRSYEQYF. The CDR3, as DNA: TGTGCCAGCAGCTTCCTAGCGGGGGGGCGTAGGTCCTACGAGCAGTACTTC.

The rearrangement uses TRBV5-1 and TRBJ1-6; 8 bases align to TRBD1. Losses at the gene ends were 4 bases for V and 6 bases for J; bases not matched to a gene: 6. In germline, CDR1 is SGHRS, CDR2 YFSETQ. This CDR3 is built from 15 residues. The CDR3 sequence is CASSGGTGANSPLHF. Here the CDR3 DNA reads TGCGCCAGCAGCGGGGGGACAGGAGCTAATTCACCCCTCCACTTT.

The J gene is TRBJ2-1, the V gene TRBV6-1; TRBD1 matches 9 bases. Trimming took 5 bases from V and 15 from J; bases not matched to a gene: 5. The germline V gene encodes CDR1 MNHNS and CDR2 SASEGT. The CDR3 loop spans 11 amino acids. CDR3 residues: CASSPRDRVFF. The CDR3 DNA is TGTGCCAGCAGTCCCCGGGACAGGGTGTTCTTC.

The V and J genes are TRBV10-2 and TRBJ1-1; TRBD1 aligns across 8 bases. Looked up from germline, CDR1 is WSHSY and CDR2 is SAAADI. The CDR3 consists of 13 residues. The junction had 3 bases not matched to a gene; V was cut back by 4 bases and J by 5 bases. CDR3 in amino acids: CASSGQGWTEAFF. The CDR3 DNA follows: TGCGCCAGCAGTGGACAGGGGTGGACTGAAGCTTTCTTT.

The chain couples TRBV5-1 to TRBJ1-4; D remains ambiguous. V shed 7 bases and J shed 0 bases, with 10 bases lying between them. The CDR3 is 14 amino acids. Per germline, CDR1 SGHRS and CDR2 YFSETQ. The CDR3 loop reads CASAIGATNEKLFF. CDR3 sequence (DNA): TGCGCCAGCGCTATCGGGGCAACTAATGAAAAACTGTTTTTT.

The gene calls are TRBV7-9 and TRBJ2-7; maybe TRBD2 (6 bases). V was pared by 5 bases and J by 7 bases, with 18 bases between. Germline CDR1 is SEHNR and CDR2 is FQNEAQ (reference sequence). CDR3 length: 14 residues. The CDR3 reads CASSRTTGVGEQYF. The CDR3 nucleotides read TGTGCCAGCAGCCGTACAACGGGGGTGGGAGAGCAGTACTTC.

V gene TRBV5-1 combines with J gene TRBJ1-5; 12 bases are shared with TRBD1. CDR3 length: 17 amino acids. Losses at the gene ends were 4 bases for V and 4 bases for J; bases not matched to a gene: 9. Germline assignment: CDR1 SGHRS and CDR2 YFSETQ. The CDR3 DNA reads as TGCGCCAGCAGCACCGGGACAGGGGGCCCAGGGAATCAGCCCCAGCATTTT. It encodes CASSTGTGGPGNQPQHF.

J is TRBJ2-2 and V is TRBV11-3; D is unresolved. The V end lost 3 bases, the J end lost 2 bases, and 7 bases lay between the germline ends. CDR3 length equals 14 residues. CDR1 is SGHNT, CDR2 YENEEA, per germline. The CDR3 sequence is CASSLAHNTGELFF. CDR3 DNA: TGTGCCAGCAGCTTGGCCCACAACACCGGGGAGCTGTTTTTT.

The gene calls are TRBV5-1 and TRBJ2-3, with no clear D. The germline V gene has CDR1 SGHRS and CDR2 YFSETQ. Deletions cut 4 bases from V and 0 bases from J, with 12 bases between. This CDR3 has 15 amino acids. The CDR3 DNA reads TGCGCCAGCAGCCCCGAAGGCGGCAGCACAGATACGCAGTATTTT. It specifies CASSPEGGSTDTQYF.

The V call is TRBV20-1, the J call TRBJ1-4, with D unclear. V gave up 3 bases and J gave up 8 bases, with 4 bases separating them. This CDR3 spans 10 amino acids. Germline assignment: CDR1 DFQATT and CDR2 SNEGSKA (reference sequence). CDR3 in amino acids: CSARREKLFF. The CDR3 DNA reads as TGCAGTGCTAGGAGGGAAAAACTGTTTTTT.

The chain combines TRBV7-3 with TRBJ2-1, with 9 nucleotides matching TRBD1. Germline V gene sequence: CDR1 SGHTA, CDR2 FQGTGA. J lost 6 bases, V lost 4 bases, and 7 bases had no gene match. The length of the CDR3 is 15 residues. CDR3 protein: CASSSPGQGFNEQFF. In nucleotides, the CDR3 is TGTGCCAGCAGCTCCCCGGGACAGGGTTTCAATGAGCAGTTCTTC.

The rearrangement joins TRBV5-1 to TRBJ2-2; a weak D match, TRBD1 (6 bases). The CDR3 totals 15 residues. Germline lookup yields CDR1 SGHRS and CDR2 YFSETQ. Trimming removed 1 base from V and 1 base from J, with 8 bases in between. Written as DNA, the CDR3 is TGCGCCAGCAGCTTGATGGACAGGAACACCGGGGAGCTGTTTTTT. Its translation: CASSLMDRNTGELFF. The full variable domain, with the rest looked up from reference TRBV5-1 and TRBJ2-2, is KAGVTQTPRYLIKTRGQQVTLSCSPISGHRSVSWYQQTPGQGLQFLFEYFSETQRNKGNFPGRFSGRQFSNSRSEMNVSTLELGDSALYLCASSLMDRNTGELFFGEGSRLTVL.

CDR3 DNA: TGTGCCAGCCCACGGGGAAAGGTCCCCTACGAGCAGTACTTC. This gives the protein CASPRGKVPYEQYF. The chain carries TRBV7-3 and TRBJ2-5, with a weak D call TRBD2 (5 bases). Judging by the DNA end, TRBJ2-7 fits better; the J call may be wrong. Germline CDR1 reads SGHTA; CDR2 reads FQGTGA. The CDR3 loop spans 14 amino acids.

The gene calls are TRBV6-5 and TRBJ1-2; 7 nucleotides agree with TRBD1. The CDR3 has 13 residues. V shed 5 bases and J 6 bases; nucleotides not matched to a gene: 6. CDR1 and CDR2 from the germline V gene are MNHEY and SVGAGI. CDR3 coding DNA: TGTGCCAGCAGTAAACAGGGGATCGATGGCTACACCTTC. It codes for CASSKQGIDGYTF.

J is TRBJ1-5 and V is TRBV6-1; TRBD1 is a possible D gene (5 bases). Germline CDR1 MNHNS, CDR2 SASEGT. The CDR3 sequence is 12 residues long. V shed 6 bases and J shed 6 bases, with 9 bases lying between them. The CDR3 spells CASRLGGQPQHF. In DNA, the CDR3 is TGTGCCAGCAGGTTGGGGGGTCAGCCCCAGCATTTT.

The CDR3 protein is CASTWDRGSENQPQHF. CDR3 bases: TGTGCCAGTACCTGGGACAGGGGGTCCGAAAATCAGCCCCAGCATTTT. This chain joins TRBV19 and TRBJ1-5; TRBD1 aligns across 11 bases. The V gene end was trimmed by 7 bases and the J gene end by 4 bases; junction bases not matched to a gene: 9. CDR3 size: 16 residues. Germline CDR1 LNHDA, CDR2 SQIVND (reference sequence).

This clone occurred a few times. The chain combines TRBV29-1 with TRBJ1-1; TRBD1 matches 11 bases. Germline V gene lookup returns CDR1 SQVTM and CDR2 ANQGSEA. This CDR3 is 14 amino acids long. Trimming removed 6 bases from V and 4 bases from J; junction bases left unmatched: 7. CDR3 loop: CSVRGQGASTEAFF. CDR3 nucleotides: TGCAGCGTGCGAGGACAGGGGGCATCCACTGAAGCTTTCTTT.